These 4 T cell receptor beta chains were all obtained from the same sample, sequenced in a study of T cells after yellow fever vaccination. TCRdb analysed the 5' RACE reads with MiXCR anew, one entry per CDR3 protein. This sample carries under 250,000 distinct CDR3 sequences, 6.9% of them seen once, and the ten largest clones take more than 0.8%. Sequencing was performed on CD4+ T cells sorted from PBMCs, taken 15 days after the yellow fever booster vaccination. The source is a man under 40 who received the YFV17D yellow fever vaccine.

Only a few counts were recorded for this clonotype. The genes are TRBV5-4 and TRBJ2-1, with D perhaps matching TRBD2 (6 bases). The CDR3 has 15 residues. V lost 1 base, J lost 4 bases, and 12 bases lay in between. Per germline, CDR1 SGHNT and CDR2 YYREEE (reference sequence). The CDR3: CASSLIGGLYNEQFF. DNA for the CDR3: TGTGCCAGCAGCTTGATCGGGGGTTTATACAATGAGCAGTTCTTC.

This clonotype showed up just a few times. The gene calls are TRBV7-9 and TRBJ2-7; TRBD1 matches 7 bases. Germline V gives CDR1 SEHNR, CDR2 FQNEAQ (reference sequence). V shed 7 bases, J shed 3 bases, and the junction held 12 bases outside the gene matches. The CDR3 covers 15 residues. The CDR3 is CASNDRQGLNYEQYF. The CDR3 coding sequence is TGTGCCAGCAACGACAGACAGGGATTAAACTACGAGCAGTACTTC.

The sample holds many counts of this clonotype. The CDR3 region has the DNA TGTGCCAGCAGTCCACTAGCGGGCAATTCGTTTTCCTACGAGCAGTACTTC. Protein product: CASSPLAGNSFSYEQYF. The chain couples TRBV6-2 or TRBV6-3 to TRBJ2-7, with 9 bases aligning to TRBD2. V lost 5 bases to trimming and J lost 1 base; unmatched junction nucleotides: 12. Germline assignment: CDR1 MNHEY and CDR2 SVGEGT. This CDR3 has 17 amino acids.

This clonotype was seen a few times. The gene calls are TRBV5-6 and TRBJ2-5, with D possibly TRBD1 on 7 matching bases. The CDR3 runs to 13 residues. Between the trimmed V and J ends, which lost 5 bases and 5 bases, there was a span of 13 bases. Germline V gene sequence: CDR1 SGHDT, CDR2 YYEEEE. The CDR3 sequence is CASRLAGGETQYF. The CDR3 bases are TGTGCCAGCAGGCTAGCAGGGGGGGAGACCCAGTACTTC.